This T cell receptor beta chain was profiled in a study of T cell clonality in common variable immunodeficiency. Study results and caveats: Fewer TCRbeta clones were shared among CVID subjects than controls. CVID patient heterogeneity limited repertoire-clinical complication correlations. Fewer deletions and N-nucleotide insertions were reportedly seen in common variable immunodeficiency TCR beta sequences.

This clone has ten or more counts. Its antigen is not known. The read ends 3 residues before the CDR3 terminus; that terminus is restored from the germline J gene. Germline CDR1 LNHDA, CDR2 SQIVND (reference sequence). The CDR3 covers 15 residues. The ends lost 6 bases at V and 9 bases at J; junction bases unmatched: 12. Patients had low serum IgG, IgA and/or IgM and specific antibody deficiency. Patients and controls were mostly of Caucasian heritage. Libraries were prepared by immunoSEQ multiplex PCR; TCRdb keeps only in-frame clonotypes and omits some of them. The data show approximately 15,000 clones, with none appearing a single time.

This receptor was taken from a human donor with common variable immunodeficiency. Source material: peripheral blood mononuclear cells. This sequence joins TRBV19 and TRBJ2-1, with 9 bases that match TRBD1. CDR3 loop: CASSPWTGDRAEQFF. CDR3 DNA (partial): TGTGCCAGTAGCCCCTGGACAGGGGATCGTGCTGAG.